These T cell receptor beta chains were read from a single sample in a study of response to subunit inactivated influenza vaccine. TCRdb reprocessed the RT-PCR reads with MiXCR, giving one entry per CDR3 protein. The sample includes 290,000 or so distinct CDR3 sequences, 20% to 25% of them seen just once. The sequences come from PBMCs from blood, collected approximately 20 months after vaccination. These receptors were taken from a man aged 45 to 75 who received an inactivated influenza vaccine. Both conserved end residues are part of each CDR3. The D gene is left open where the match is weak. Only some rows state a clone size, as once, few, many or a class for expanded clones.

D	size	V	J	DNA	CDR3
NA	many	TRBV12-3/TRBV12-4	TRBJ1-6	TGTGCCAGCGCCACCAGGACGTTAGGAAATTCACCCCTCCACTTT	CASATRTLGNSPLHF
NA	NA	TRBV3-1	TRBJ2-7	TGTGCCAGCAGCAAGACTCACTCCTACGAGCAGTACTTC	CASSKTHSYEQYF
NA	NA	TRBV29-1	TRBJ2-7	TGCAGCGTGGATGACAATTACTACGAGCAGTACTTC	CSVDDNYYEQYF
TRBD1	few	TRBV10-3	TRBJ1-1	TGTGCCATCAGGCCGGGGACAGGGTTTACTGAAGCTTTCTTT	CAIRPGTGFTEAFF
NA	few	TRBV7-2	TRBJ1-2	TGTGCCAGCAGCTTATGGACGTCAGCTAACTATGGCTACACCTTC	CASSLWTSANYGYTF
NA	few	TRBV29-1	TRBJ2-7	TGCAGCACCCGGGACACAGTAAGGGACGAGCAGTACTTC	CSTRDTVRDEQYF
NA	NA	TRBV4-2	TRBJ1-2	TGTGCCAGCACGAACCAGGCGGGAGGCTACACCTTC	CASTNQAGGYTF
NA	few	TRBV10-3	TRBJ1-1	TGTGCCATCAGTCTTAAACAGGGCGGAACAACTGAAGCTTTCTTT	CAISLKQGGTTEAFF
NA	NA	TRBV4-3	TRBJ2-2	TGCGCCAGCAGCCTTAGGGCCGGGGAGCTGTTTTTT	CASSLRAGELFF
NA	many	TRBV3-1	TRBJ1-1	TGTGCCAGCAGCCAATGGACGTCGGGTACTGAAGCTTTCTTT	CASSQWTSGTEAFF
TRBD2	few	TRBV10-3	TRBJ2-4	TGTGCCAGACGAGCGGGGGGACTAGCCAAAAACATTCAGTACTTC	CARRAGGLAKNIQYF
NA	NA	TRBV7-2	TRBJ1-3	TGTGCCAGCAGCCCTTCTCCGGGGAGGGTGGCTGGAAACACCATATATTTT	CASSPSPGRVAGNTIYF
NA	NA	TRBV21-1	TRBJ1-5	TGTGCCAGCAGGTGTACGGGTCCCCTTTGGTCCCAGCATTTT	CASRCTGPLWSQHF
NA	many	TRBV10-2	TRBJ2-2	TGCGCCAGCAGTGAGTTAGCGGCTCTCACCGGGGAGCTGTTTTTT	CASSELAALTGELFF
NA	NA	TRBV15	TRBJ1-2	TGTGCCACCAGCAGAGATGTTCAGGCTAACTATGGCTACACCTTC	CATSRDVQANYGYTF
NA	NA	TRBV7-3	TRBJ1-1	TGTGCCACCGCCCTAACAGGGCCGAACACTGAAGCTTTCTTT	CATALTGPNTEAFF